This entry concerns a single T cell receptor beta chain. TCRdb's copy holds only in-frame clones and misses some; the assay was immunoSEQ multiplex PCR. Among some 1,900,000 clones listed, around 96% were seen once. V was pared by 5 bases and J by 2 bases, with 16 bases of the junction left unmatched. The V gene's germline CDR1 is LNHDA and CDR2 SQIVND (reference sequence). The CDR3 covers 19 residues. The naive CD8 population came from CD45RO-negative cells selected for CCR7, without terminally differentiated effector memory CD45RA+ cells. This sample was taken from a study of shared clonotypes between healthy human individuals.

The sequence was collected from a man aged 18 to 30 in good health. The chain uses TRBV19 and TRBJ2-7; 12 nucleotides agree with TRBD2. Material for sequencing was naive CD8+ T cells sorted from blood. The CDR3 DNA is TGTGCCAGTAGTCCCGAGTTGACTAGCGGGAGTCACAGGGCCTACGAGCAGTACTTC. Encoded protein: CASSPELTSGSHRAYEQYF.